The clone carrying this T cell receptor beta chain has just one count. This sample is drawn from a study of CD8 T cells in Susac syndrome. After extraction with the RNeasy kit, about 0.45 to 1 ug of the RNA was reverse transcribed using random hexamers. TCRdb recomputed calls from the immunoSEQ multiplex PCR reads with MiXCR, one row per CDR3 protein. The table lists 150,000 to 200,000 distinct CDR3 sequences, around nine tenths of them singletons. This CDR3 is built from 17 residues. CDR1 and CDR2 (germline): MNHEY, SVGAGI. J gave up 9 bases and V 2 bases, and 12 bases lay outside the gene matches. The TCR was taken from a human donor with Susac syndrome. V is TRBV6-5 and J is TRBJ1-6, with TRBD1 matching over 8 bases. The sequenced sample was CD4+ T cells from PBMCs. The CDR3: CASSYNLRTGRSSPLHF. In DNA, the CDR3 is TGTGCCAGCAGTTACAACCTCCGGACAGGGAGAAGTTCACCCCTCCACTTT.